These 14 T cell receptor beta chains share one sample of origin, sequenced in a study of Graves' ophthalmopathy and Graves' hyperthyroidism. Beta-chain TCR CDR3 regions were amplified from RNA transcripts. In the first round, RT-PCR was carried out with HTBI primers, and a multiplex PCR formed the second round. TCRdb re-called the multiplex PCR reads with MiXCR, one entry per CDR3 protein. This sample has around 1.1 million distinct CDR3 sequences; 35% to 45% occur once, and the top ten carry around 10%. The material sequenced was peripheral blood or thyroid tissue (not recorded which). These receptors were obtained from an adult man with Graves' hyperthyroidism.

This clonotype occurred many times. The chain is built from TRBV19 and TRBJ1-2; D uncertain. Germline V gives CDR1 LNHDA, CDR2 SQIVND (reference sequence). The length of the CDR3 is 13 residues. Trimming cost V 3 bases and J 2 bases, with 7 bases left between them. CDR3 protein: CASSISGNYGYTF. DNA for the CDR3: TGTGCCAGTAGTATTTCAGGCAACTATGGCTACACCTTC.

J is TRBJ1-5 and V is TRBV6-2 or TRBV6-3, with TRBD1 as a possible D gene (5 bases). From germline, CDR1 is MNHEY and CDR2 SVGEGT. The CDR3 contains 14 residues. With 4 bases removed from V and 7 bases from J, the gap between germline ends came to 14 bases. CDR3 loop: CASSSARAEQPQHF. The CDR3, as DNA: TGTGCCAGCAGTTCCGCCAGGGCGGAACAGCCCCAGCATTTT.

V gene TRBV10-3 combines with J gene TRBJ1-1; possibly TRBD1 for D (6 bases). From germline, CDR1 is ENHRY and CDR2 SYGVKD. Trimming cost V 2 bases and J 1 base, with 17 bases left between them. This CDR3 has 17 amino acids. CDR3 in DNA: TGTGCCATCAGTGAGCCGGGGACACTTGGAAAGAACACTGAAGCTTTCTTT. Its protein is CAISEPGTLGKNTEAFF.

This chain links TRBV6-6 with TRBJ1-1, with D possibly being TRBD1 (5 bases). The CDR3 has 12 amino acids. V lost 7 bases and J 8 bases, leaving 14 bases between the germline ends. Looked up from germline, CDR1 is MNHNY and CDR2 is SVGAGI (reference sequence). The CDR3 region has the DNA TGTGCCAGCACCATTGGCGGGGCGGAAGCTTTCTTT. Translation: CASTIGGAEAFF.

In this sample, this clonotype turned up a few times. The V and J genes are TRBV5-8 and TRBJ1-2, with TRBD1 identical over 8 bases. From germline, CDR1 is SGHTS and CDR2 YDEGEE. The CDR3 has 17 residues. Germline trimming cut 1 base from V and 6 bases from J; bases unmatched to any gene: 14. CDR3 DNA sequence: TGTGCCAGCAGCTTGCGGTGGGCAGGGGGCGCTCCCGATGGCTACACCTTC. This codes for CASSLRWAGGAPDGYTF.

The rearrangement links TRBV7-3 to TRBJ2-2; the D is unclear. From germline, CDR1 is SGHTA and CDR2 FQGTGA. With 5 bases removed from V and 5 bases from J, the gap between germline ends came to 12 bases. CDR3 size: 14 residues. CDR3 nucleotides: TGTGCCAGCAGCCCCGCGTCGATAACCGGGGAGCTGTTTTTT. It specifies CASSPASITGELFF.

This chain uses TRBV10-3 with TRBJ2-7, with D perhaps TRBD1 or TRBD2 (6 bases each). The CDR3 runs 13 residues. Trimming cost V 10 bases and J 2 bases, with 15 bases left between them. CDR1 ENHRY and CDR2 SYGVKD come from the germline V gene. The CDR3 DNA is TGTGCCAGCTTGGGGGGCTCGGCCTACGAGCAGTACTTC. Amino acid sequence: CASLGGSAYEQYF.

The sample holds a few counts of this clonotype. This may come from a read error, since a much larger clone is one base off. The chain is built from TRBV7-2 and TRBJ2-5; D is uncertain. The better agreement between TRBJ2-1 and the DNA end casts doubt on the J call. Germline CDR1 SGHTA, CDR2 FQGNSA. This CDR3 comprises 15 residues. As DNA, the CDR3 is TGTGCCAGCAGCCCCCTCCCCAGGAGCCAAGAGACCCAGTTCTTC. It codes for CASSPLPRSQETQFF.

This rearrangement joins TRBV20-1 to TRBJ2-7, with unresolved D. Germline V gene sequence: CDR1 DFQATT, CDR2 SNEGSKA (reference sequence). Trimming removed 0 bases from V and 0 bases from J, with 12 bases in between. The CDR3 covers 15 residues. Here the CDR3 reads CSARDTDITSYEQYF. In nucleotides, the CDR3 is TGCAGTGCTAGAGATACCGACATAACCTCCTACGAGCAGTACTTC.

This clonotype was seen many times. The CDR3 coding sequence is TGCGCCAGCAGCCTCCGTACAGGGACCTACGAGCAGTACTTC. It yields the protein CASSLRTGTYEQYF. The genes are TRBV5-1 and TRBJ2-7, with a weak D call TRBD1 (6 bases). The CDR3 runs to 14 residues. Trimming pared 4 bases from V and 2 bases from J, leaving 13 bases between. Germline V lookup: CDR1 SGHRS, CDR2 YFSETQ.

This clonotype has just a few counts. V gene TRBV19 combines with J gene TRBJ1-5, with D possibly being TRBD1 (6 bases). Germline assignment: CDR1 LNHDA and CDR2 SQIVND (reference sequence). V lost 2 bases and J lost 4, with 12 bases in between. The CDR3 has 15 residues. The CDR3: CASSINPGENQPQHF. Here the CDR3 DNA reads TGTGCCAGTAGTATAAATCCAGGGGAAAATCAGCCCCAGCATTTT.

Regarding this clonotype: Likely a read error: the CDR3 ends without its conserved phenylalanine or tryptophan. The DNA is omitted, as the CDR3 cannot be located on it reliably, and the CDR3 follows TCRdb's listing. The chain links TRBV12-3 or TRBV12-4 to TRBJ1-2. 12 amino acids form the CDR3, both terminal residues included. The CDR3 sequence is CASSSANYGYAA.

The rearrangement links TRBV6-2 or TRBV6-3 to TRBJ1-5; D possibly corresponds to TRBD1 (6 bases). Trimming left V 2 bases short and J 0 bases short, with 17 bases between. Germline CDR1 is MNHEY and CDR2 is SVGEGT. The CDR3 extends over 18 amino acids. The CDR3 nucleotides are TGTGCCAGCAGTTACCCGACGGGACACCTCTATAGCAATCAGCCCCAGCATTTT. Protein: CASSYPTGHLYSNQPQHF.

About this clonotype: A read error is possible here, since a much larger clone lies one base away. The DNA for the CDR3 is TGTGCCAGCAGCTTAGCGGTGACAGGGGTGAGCAATCAGCTCCAGCATTTT. Translated, it gives CASSLAVTGVSNQLQHF. The V and J genes are TRBV7-2 and TRBJ1-5; TRBD1 matches 8 bases. Germline values: CDR1 SGHTA, CDR2 FQGNSA. The CDR3 totals 17 residues.